The clone carrying this T cell receptor beta chain was seen a few times. This sample is drawn from a study of blood T cell repertoires in COVID-19. Study in general: Recovery among Cohort 3 donors was established by two negative PCRs, clearance, or symptom resolution.

Trimming took 5 bases from V and 4 from J; bases not matched to a gene: 5. The CDR3 sequence is 14 residues long. Germline assignment: CDR1 SGHRS and CDR2 YFSETQ. Researchers sorted participants into cohorts using their self-reported clinical history. Authors' processing steps: Amplification of reference gene primers was used by the study to estimate nucleated cell counts. Sequenced by immunoSEQ multiplex PCR; TCRdb stores in-frame clones only, minus some. Clone size and the V and J calls come from that table; the DNA yielded D and trimming. The repertoire consists of hundreds of thousands of clones, with roughly 90% occurring once and the leading ten covering 3.1%.

Sequenced: PBMCs or T cells enriched from blood (not recorded which). This sequence originates from a woman aged 45-65 years in a cohort exposed to, infected with or recovered from COVID-19 (not recorded which). This chain links TRBV5-1 with TRBJ1-4; 7 nucleotides line up with TRBD1. CDR3 nucleotides: TGCGCCAGCAGTCTGACAGGGCGTAATGAAAAACTGTTTTTT. It translates to CASSLTGRNEKLFF.